These T cell receptor beta chains were read from a single sample in a study of blood T cell repertoires in COVID-19. Profiling relied on immunoSEQ multiplex PCR, and the TCRdb table lists in-frame clones only, not all of them. The sample contains tens of thousands of clones, roughly four fifths of which appear only once. Material: peripheral blood. These receptors all come from a human donor in a cohort sampled during active COVID-19. CDR3s include the opening cysteine and the closing phenylalanine or tryptophan. A D gene is named only where the DNA matches it firmly. Only some rows state a clone size, as once, few, many or a class for expanded clones.

j_call: TRBJ2-1; clone_size: .; v_call: TRBV4-1; d_call: TRBD2; cdr3_aa: CASSRLAGEQFF; cdr3_nt: TGCGCCAGCAGTCGACTAGCAGGGGAGCAGTTCTTC
j_call: TRBJ1-1; clone_size: .; v_call: TRBV4-1; d_call: TRBD1; cdr3_aa: CASSQEWTGIRTEAFF; cdr3_nt: TGCGCCAGCAGCCAAGAATGGACAGGGATTCGCACTGAAGCTTTCTTT
j_call: TRBJ1-2; clone_size: .; v_call: TRBV19; d_call: .; cdr3_aa: CASSIQGTLGYGYTF; cdr3_nt: TGTGCCAGTAGTATACAGGGGACCCTGGGGTATGGCTACACCTTC
j_call: TRBJ1-2; clone_size: .; v_call: TRBV6-5; d_call: .; cdr3_aa: CASSFIGRQKDDGYTF; cdr3_nt: TGTGCCAGCAGTTTCATTGGGAGACAAAAGGACGATGGCTACACCTTC
j_call: TRBJ2-3; clone_size: .; v_call: TRBV7-2; d_call: .; cdr3_aa: CASSEGRTDTQYF; cdr3_nt: TGTGCCAGCAGCGAGGGCCGCACAGATACGCAGTATTTT
j_call: TRBJ2-3; clone_size: .; v_call: TRBV12-5; d_call: TRBD2; cdr3_aa: CASGLGSGGTDTQYF; cdr3_nt: TGTGCTAGTGGTTTGGGCAGCGGGGGCACAGATACGCAGTATTTT
j_call: TRBJ1-1; clone_size: .; v_call: TRBV30; d_call: .; cdr3_aa: CAWSVRGRGGRTEAFF; cdr3_nt: TGTGCCTGGAGTGTTAGGGGCAGGGGCGGCCGGACTGAAGCTTTCTTT
j_call: TRBJ2-7; clone_size: .; v_call: TRBV11-3; d_call: TRBD1; cdr3_aa: CASSQGDRLGQYF; cdr3_nt: TGTGCCAGCAGCCAAGGGGACAGGCTCGGGCAGTACTTC
j_call: TRBJ1-3; clone_size: .; v_call: TRBV9; d_call: .; cdr3_aa: CASSGRDIGNTIYF; cdr3_nt: TGTGCCAGCAGCGGCCGGGACATCGGAAACACCATATATTTT
j_call: TRBJ1-2; clone_size: medium-sized; v_call: TRBV5-4; d_call: .; cdr3_aa: CASSSHIPANGYTF; cdr3_nt: TGTGCCAGCAGCTCGCACATCCCCGCAAATGGCTACACCTTC
j_call: TRBJ1-4; clone_size: medium-sized; v_call: TRBV6-5; d_call: .; cdr3_aa: CASRGLNLNEKLFF; cdr3_nt: TGTGCCAGCAGAGGACTGAACCTTAATGAAAAACTGTTTTTT
j_call: TRBJ1-1; clone_size: .; v_call: TRBV5-1; d_call: TRBD1; cdr3_aa: CASSLDGTGAQGTEAFF; cdr3_nt: TGCGCCAGCAGCTTGGACGGGACAGGGGCTCAGGGCACTGAAGCTTTCTTT
j_call: TRBJ2-5; clone_size: .; v_call: TRBV28; d_call: .; cdr3_aa: CASSRTSPTVSQETQYF; cdr3_nt: TGTGCCAGCAGCCGTACCAGCCCCACAGTTTCTCAAGAGACCCAGTACTTC
j_call: TRBJ2-7; clone_size: .; v_call: TRBV19; d_call: TRBD1; cdr3_aa: CASSIDRGYEQYF; cdr3_nt: TGTGCCAGTAGTATTGACAGGGGGTACGAGCAGTACTTC
j_call: TRBJ1-4; clone_size: .; v_call: TRBV7-9; d_call: TRBD1; cdr3_aa: CASSLTGGADEKLFF; cdr3_nt: TGTGCCAGCAGTCTTACAGGGGGCGCGGATGAAAAACTGTTTTTT
j_call: TRBJ2-1; clone_size: .; v_call: TRBV7-2; d_call: .; cdr3_aa: CASSPQGGVSFNEQFF; cdr3_nt: TGTGCCAGCAGCCCTCAGGGGGGAGTGAGCTTCAATGAGCAGTTCTTC
j_call: TRBJ1-6; clone_size: few; v_call: TRBV5-6; d_call: .; cdr3_aa: CASSLWIGGPGSYNSPLHF; cdr3_nt: TGTGCCAGCAGCTTGTGGATTGGTGGTCCGGGCTCCTATAATTCACCCCTCCACTTT
j_call: TRBJ1-1; clone_size: few; v_call: TRBV3-1/TRBV3-2; d_call: TRBD1; cdr3_aa: CASSHVGQGNTEAFF; cdr3_nt: TGTGCCAGCAGCCACGTGGGACAGGGCAACACTGAAGCTTTCTTT
j_call: TRBJ2-7; clone_size: .; v_call: TRBV5-1; d_call: TRBD2; cdr3_aa: CASSWTSGSPEQYF; cdr3_nt: TGCGCCAGCAGCTGGACTAGCGGGAGTCCCGAGCAGTACTTC
j_call: TRBJ2-7; clone_size: few; v_call: TRBV2; d_call: TRBD1; cdr3_aa: CASYRPGQGTYEQYF; cdr3_nt: TGTGCCAGCTACCGCCCGGGACAGGGAACCTACGAGCAGTACTTC
j_call: TRBJ2-1; clone_size: .; v_call: TRBV7-6; d_call: .; cdr3_aa: CASSRPKGDRGNNEQFF; cdr3_nt: TGTGCCAGCAGCCGGCCAAAGGGGGATAGGGGGAACAATGAGCAGTTCTTC
j_call: TRBJ2-1; clone_size: once; v_call: TRBV24-1; d_call: TRBD2; cdr3_aa: CATSDPTGTSGYNEQFF; cdr3_nt: TGTGCCACCAGTGATCCAACCGGGACTAGCGGGTACAATGAGCAGTTCTTC
j_call: TRBJ1-2; clone_size: .; v_call: TRBV3-1/TRBV3-2; d_call: .; cdr3_aa: CASSRDSNRYTF; cdr3_nt: TGTGCCAGCAGCCGAGACAGTAACCGCTACACCTTC
j_call: TRBJ2-4; clone_size: .; v_call: TRBV5-1; d_call: TRBD2; cdr3_aa: CASSPLKVSGSDVKNIQYF; cdr3_nt: TGCGCCAGCAGCCCCCTTAAAGTTAGCGGGAGTGATGTCAAAAACATTCAGTACTTC
j_call: TRBJ2-5; clone_size: .; v_call: TRBV5-1; d_call: .; cdr3_aa: CASRTDQETQYF; cdr3_nt: TGCGCCAGTCGGACAGACCAAGAGACCCAGTACTTC
j_call: TRBJ2-3; clone_size: .; v_call: TRBV18; d_call: TRBD1; cdr3_aa: CASSPFGQGAGTDTQYF; cdr3_nt: TGTGCCAGCTCACCTTTCGGCCAGGGGGCGGGAACAGATACGCAGTATTTT
j_call: TRBJ2-1; clone_size: .; v_call: TRBV2; d_call: .; cdr3_aa: CASSIGTGSSYNEQFF; cdr3_nt: TGTGCCAGCAGTATCGGGACTGGCAGCTCCTACAATGAGCAGTTCTTC
j_call: TRBJ1-2; clone_size: .; v_call: TRBV18; d_call: .; cdr3_aa: CASSPQGVGYTF; cdr3_nt: TGTGCCAGCTCACCACAAGGGGTCGGCTACACCTTC
j_call: TRBJ2-1; clone_size: few; v_call: TRBV2; d_call: .; cdr3_aa: CASTAGFAYPDNEQFF; cdr3_nt: TGTGCCAGCACCGCGGGGTTTGCCTATCCAGACAATGAGCAGTTCTTC
j_call: TRBJ2-5; clone_size: .; v_call: TRBV10-3; d_call: .; cdr3_aa: CATAGRQGGQETQYF; cdr3_nt: TGTGCCACCGCCGGTAGGCAGGGGGGCCAAGAGACCCAGTACTTC
j_call: TRBJ2-2; clone_size: few; v_call: TRBV7-7; d_call: .; cdr3_aa: CASSQRELDITGELFF; cdr3_nt: TGTGCCAGCAGCCAACGGGAGCTGGACATAACCGGGGAGCTGTTTTTT
j_call: TRBJ2-5; clone_size: .; v_call: TRBV2; d_call: TRBD2; cdr3_aa: CASRRGLAGQETQYF; cdr3_nt: TGTGCCAGCAGACGAGGACTAGCTGGTCAAGAGACCCAGTACTTC
j_call: TRBJ2-5; clone_size: .; v_call: TRBV15; d_call: .; cdr3_aa: CATSDKWRETQYF; cdr3_nt: TGTGCCACCAGTGACAAGTGGAGGGAGACCCAGTACTTC
j_call: TRBJ2-1; clone_size: few; v_call: TRBV19; d_call: .; cdr3_aa: CASSIRVEAYNEQFF; cdr3_nt: TGTGCCAGTAGTATCCGAGTAGAAGCATACAATGAGCAGTTCTTC
j_call: TRBJ1-1; clone_size: .; v_call: TRBV6-6; d_call: .; cdr3_aa: CATTQTPGRGAFF; cdr3_nt: TGTGCCACCACTCAAACCCCGGGGAGGGGAGCTTTCTTT
j_call: TRBJ2-5; clone_size: .; v_call: TRBV6-5; d_call: .; cdr3_aa: CASREVVQETQYF; cdr3_nt: TGTGCCAGCAGGGAGGTCGTCCAAGAGACCCAGTACTTC
j_call: TRBJ1-4; clone_size: .; v_call: TRBV6-5; d_call: TRBD1; cdr3_aa: CASGTGGAGEKLFF; cdr3_nt: TGTGCCAGCGGTACAGGGGGCGCGGGAGAAAAACTGTTTTTT
j_call: TRBJ2-1; clone_size: .; v_call: TRBV11-3; d_call: .; cdr3_aa: CASSLGVPQGNEQFF; cdr3_nt: TGTGCCAGCAGCTTAGGGGTTCCCCAGGGGAATGAGCAGTTCTTC
j_call: TRBJ1-1; clone_size: .; v_call: TRBV28; d_call: .; cdr3_aa: CASSRVLRTEAFF; cdr3_nt: TGTGCCAGCAGCCGTGTTCTCCGGACTGAAGCTTTCTTT
j_call: TRBJ2-7; clone_size: .; v_call: TRBV7-6; d_call: TRBD2; cdr3_aa: CASSLTSGTLSYEQYF; cdr3_nt: TGTGCCAGCAGCCTCACTAGCGGGACACTCTCCTACGAGCAGTACTTC
j_call: TRBJ2-7; clone_size: .; v_call: TRBV6-2/TRBV6-3; d_call: .; cdr3_aa: CASSYSRGHYEQYF; cdr3_nt: TGTGCCAGCAGTTACTCAAGGGGCCACTACGAGCAGTACTTC
j_call: TRBJ2-5; clone_size: .; v_call: TRBV18; d_call: .; cdr3_aa: CASSPNTGEGETQYF; cdr3_nt: TGTGCCAGCTCACCAAATACGGGAGAGGGGGAGACCCAGTACTTC
j_call: TRBJ2-7; clone_size: .; v_call: TRBV7-2; d_call: .; cdr3_aa: CASSLFRGDRYEQYF; cdr3_nt: TGTGCCAGCAGCTTATTTAGGGGCGACCGCTACGAGCAGTACTTC
j_call: TRBJ1-6; clone_size: .; v_call: TRBV6-5; d_call: .; cdr3_aa: CASSQQGSSPLHF; cdr3_nt: TGTGCCAGCAGTCAACAGGGTAGCTCACCCCTCCACTTT
j_call: TRBJ2-1; clone_size: .; v_call: TRBV21-1; d_call: .; cdr3_aa: CASENEAGQDVNEQFF; cdr3_nt: TGTGCCAGCGAAAACGAAGCGGGACAGGATGTCAATGAGCAGTTCTTC